This is a list of T cell receptor beta chains from one sample in a study of CD8 T cells in Susac syndrome. TCRdb ran MiXCR on the immunoSEQ multiplex PCR reads and lists one entry per CDR3 protein. The table includes more than 95,000 distinct CDR3 sequences, roughly 93% detected once. The source material was CD8+ T cells from PBMCs. The receptors were sampled from a human donor with multiple sclerosis. The CDR3 runs from the conserved cysteine through the conserved F or W. The D gene is left open where the match is weak. Clone size is stated in some rows and not others, as once, few, many or a class when expanded.

clone_size j_call d_call v_call cdr3_nt cdr3_aa
once TRBJ2-5 TRBD2 TRBV9 TGTGCCAGCAGCGTCTCAGGAGGGACTAGCGGTTTCCAAGAGACCCAGTACTTC CASSVSGGTSGFQETQYF
once TRBJ2-1 NA TRBV7-9 TGTGCCAGCAGCTCGAGTAGTCGATCCTACAATGAGCAGTTCTTC CASSSSSRSYNEQFF
NA TRBJ2-7 NA TRBV9 TGTGCCAGCAGCCCCAGGGGAGGGGGCGTCGAGCAGTACTTC CASSPRGGGVEQYF
NA TRBJ2-7 NA TRBV28 TGTGCCAGCAGTTCCCTCGGACAGACTCGGGACTACGAGCAGTACTTC CASSSLGQTRDYEQYF
NA TRBJ2-5 NA TRBV7-9 TGTGCCAGCAGCTTACTTCAGCCCGAGACCCAGTACTTC CASSLLQPETQYF
NA TRBJ2-3 NA TRBV15 TGTGCCACCAGCAGAGATCCAGGGTCAGATACGCAGTATTTT CATSRDPGSDTQYF
once TRBJ2-1 TRBD2 TRBV27 TGTGCCAGCAGTTTTGGCTTGGGACTAGCGGATGAGCAGTTCTTC CASSFGLGLADEQFF
NA TRBJ1-2 TRBD1 TRBV9 TGTGCCAGCAGCTCACATCCCGACAGGGTTGACGGCTACACCTTC CASSSHPDRVDGYTF
NA TRBJ1-6 TRBD1 TRBV6-5 TGTGCCAGCAGTGGGGACAGGGGGGATTCACCCCTCCACTTT CASSGDRGDSPLHF
NA TRBJ2-7 NA TRBV30 TGTGCCTGGGGGGACTTTTATCGGGACGAGCAGTACTTC CAWGDFYRDEQYF
NA TRBJ2-1 NA TRBV6-2/TRBV6-3 TGTGCCAGCAGTTCGACAGGTTTCAGCTCCTACAATGAGCAGTTCTTC CASSSTGFSSYNEQFF
NA TRBJ2-1 TRBD2 TRBV11-2 TGTGCCAGCAGCTTCGGGACTAACTACAATGAGCAGTTCTTC CASSFGTNYNEQFF
NA TRBJ2-7 NA TRBV6-1 TGTGCCAGCAGTGAAGTAGGAGACACCGCATGGGAGCAGTACTTC CASSEVGDTAWEQYF
once TRBJ1-1 NA TRBV7-9 TGTGCCAGCGGTGGGGGCGTGAACACTGAAGCTTTCTTT CASGGGVNTEAFF
NA TRBJ1-5 TRBD1 TRBV27 TGTGCCAGCAGTTTGGACAGGGCTAGTCAGCCCCAGCATTTT CASSLDRASQPQHF
NA TRBJ1-1 NA TRBV6-1 TGTGCCAGCAGTGTAGGATCGGTCACTGAAGCTTTCTTT CASSVGSVTEAFF
NA TRBJ1-1 NA TRBV12-3/TRBV12-4 TGTGCCAGCGGGAACACTGAAGCTTTCTTT CASGNTEAFF
NA TRBJ1-1 NA TRBV4-1 TGCGCCAGCAGCCAAGGTCAGGGATACACTGAAGCTTTCTTT CASSQGQGYTEAFF
NA TRBJ1-4 NA TRBV4-1 TGCGCCAGCAGCCAGGATGAATGGGCGGCTAATGAAAAACTGTTTTTT CASSQDEWAANEKLFF
NA TRBJ2-3 NA TRBV6-5 TGTGCCAGCAGTGGGGGGATCCAAACCACAGATACGCAGTATTTT CASSGGIQTTDTQYF
NA TRBJ2-5 TRBD2 TRBV18 TGTGCCAGCTCATCCCGCCCCGGGACTAGCGGGAGTGGAGAGACCCAGTACTTC CASSSRPGTSGSGETQYF
NA TRBJ2-3 TRBD2 TRBV20-1 TGCAGTGCTAGAGATTCGGGACTAGCGGGAGGGAGAAGCACAGATACGCAGTATTTT CSARDSGLAGGRSTDTQYF
NA TRBJ1-2 TRBD1 TRBV27 TGTGCCAGCCGGGACAGCGTTAACTATGGCTACACCTTC CASRDSVNYGYTF
NA TRBJ2-3 TRBD2 TRBV9 TGTGCCAGCACCCCGACGCGGGGGACGCAGTATTTT CASTPTRGTQYF
NA TRBJ1-3 NA TRBV5-1 TGCGCCAGCAGCCCCCGACAGGATTCGGACTCTGGAAACACCATATATTTT CASSPRQDSDSGNTIYF
NA TRBJ2-6 NA TRBV7-9 TGTGCCAGCAGGCCCCGGGGGCAACCATCTGGGGCCAACGTCCTGACTTTC CASRPRGQPSGANVLTF
NA TRBJ2-1 TRBD2 TRBV4-1 TGCGCCAGCAGCCAAGCAGCGGGGGCCTTCAGGGAGCAGTTCTTC CASSQAAGAFREQFF
once TRBJ1-5 NA TRBV24-1 TGTGCCACCAGTGGCGAAACAGGGACGGGTGGGCAGCCCCAGCATTTT CATSGETGTGGQPQHF
NA TRBJ2-7 TRBD2 TRBV19 TGTGCCAGTAGTATTTACACTAGCGGGGGTCGATACGAGCAGTACTTC CASSIYTSGGRYEQYF
NA TRBJ2-2 TRBD1 TRBV25-1 TGTGCCAGTACGGACAGGGTGGGTCGCGAGCTGTTTTTT CASTDRVGRELFF
NA TRBJ2-2 NA TRBV6-9 TGTGCCAGCAGTTTAGGGAGCGCCGGGGAGCTGTTTTTT CASSLGSAGELFF
few TRBJ2-7 NA TRBV28 TGTGCCAGCAACCTTGGACAGTTATACGAGCAGTACTTC CASNLGQLYEQYF
NA TRBJ2-2 NA TRBV20-1 TGCAGTGCCCCTAGGACAGCCGGGGAGCTGTTTTTT CSAPRTAGELFF
NA TRBJ2-1 NA TRBV4-1 TGCGCCAGCAGCCAACCGACCCGCCTACCTTACAATGAGCAGTTCTTC CASSQPTRLPYNEQFF
NA TRBJ2-3 NA TRBV27 TGTGCCAGCAGTTTACGTGGGCTGGGCACAGATACGCAGTATTTT CASSLRGLGTDTQYF
NA TRBJ1-1 NA TRBV29-1 TGCAGCGTTGAAAAGGGGACCAACACTGAAGCTTTCTTT CSVEKGTNTEAFF
NA TRBJ1-1 NA TRBV7-8 TGTGCCAGCAGCCCCGGGGACACTGAAGCTTTCTTT CASSPGDTEAFF
NA TRBJ2-2 NA TRBV7-9 TGTGCCAGCAGCGTAGAGACAGGAGCGAACACCGGGGAGCTGTTTTTT CASSVETGANTGELFF
NA TRBJ1-3 NA TRBV28 TGTGCCAGCATTAGTACTCTGAGAAACACCATATATTTT CASISTLRNTIYF
NA TRBJ2-5 NA TRBV27 TGTGCCAGCAGTTTATCGGGTTCAGAGACCCAGTACTTC CASSLSGSETQYF
NA TRBJ1-2 TRBD1 TRBV29-1 TGCAGCGTGAACCCCCAGGGGGCGGGCTATGGCTACACCTTC CSVNPQGAGYGYTF
NA TRBJ1-1 TRBD1 TRBV6-5 TGTGCCAGCAGTTGGACAGGGAGTACTGAAGCTTTCTTT CASSWTGSTEAFF
NA TRBJ2-5 TRBD2 TRBV9 TGTGCCAGCAGCACCGGGACTAGCGGGAAAGAGACCCAGTACTTC CASSTGTSGKETQYF
NA TRBJ1-2 TRBD1 TRBV20-1 TGCAGTGCTAGAGAGACAGGGTTGGATGGCTACACCTTC CSARETGLDGYTF
NA TRBJ1-6 TRBD1 TRBV28 TGTGCCAGCACCCTAACCGGGACAGGGAATTCACCCCTCCACTTT CASTLTGTGNSPLHF
NA TRBJ2-1 TRBD2 TRBV13 TGTGCCACGACTAGCGGGGCTTTGAATGAGCAGTTCTTC CATTSGALNEQFF
NA TRBJ1-1 NA TRBV24-1 TGTGCCACCAGTGAGGAGGGAAGGACTTTCTTT CATSEEGRTFF
NA TRBJ2-4 TRBD1 TRBV3-1 TGTGCCAGCAGCCCAGAAGACAGGGTATTTGCTGAGATGGGGGCTTTGGCCAAAAACATTCAGTACTTC CASSPEDRVFAEMGALAKNIQYF
NA TRBJ1-1 NA TRBV12-3/TRBV12-4 TGTGCCAGCAGTCATACACAGGGTAGAGACGGTGAAGCTTTCTTT CASSHTQGRDGEAFF
NA TRBJ2-7 TRBD1 TRBV20-1 TGCAGTGCTACTCTCGGCGACAGGGGCTACGAGCAGTACTTC CSATLGDRGYEQYF
NA TRBJ1-1 TRBD1 TRBV9 TGTGCCAGCAGCGTAGGCCAGGGGGCGAAAACTGAAGCTTTCTTT CASSVGQGAKTEAFF
NA TRBJ1-1 TRBD1 TRBV4-1 TGCGCCAGCAGCCACGCTAACAGGGGGATGACTGAAGCTTTCTTT CASSHANRGMTEAFF
NA TRBJ2-1 NA TRBV29-1 TGCAGCGTTGTGAAAGTGGGGGCCCCTTACAATGAGCAGTTCTTC CSVVKVGAPYNEQFF
NA TRBJ2-6 NA TRBV7-9 TGTGCCAGCAGCTTTGGGCAGATCTCTGGGGCCAACGTCCTGACTTTC CASSFGQISGANVLTF
NA TRBJ2-2 NA TRBV5-6 TGTGCCAGCAGCTTGTTCGGGACGGGGGCGTTGAACACCGGGGAGCTGTTTTTT CASSLFGTGALNTGELFF
NA TRBJ1-2 NA TRBV15 TGTGCCACCAGCCACAGGGAGATTGGAGCTGGCTACACCTTC CATSHREIGAGYTF
NA TRBJ2-3 TRBD1 TRBV28 TGTGCCAGCAGTGACCCTTTGACAGGGGCGCGCCCCACAGATACGCAGTATTTT CASSDPLTGARPTDTQYF
NA TRBJ2-7 NA TRBV30 TGTGCCTGGAGCAGGGACTCCTACGAGCAGTACTTC CAWSRDSYEQYF
few TRBJ1-2 NA TRBV11-2 TGTGCCAGCAGCAGCCGGGGCTATGGCTACACCTTC CASSSRGYGYTF